This TCR beta chain was retrieved from a study of shared clonotypes between healthy human individuals. Study-wide background: The study used three CD4 naive, three CD4 memory, two CD8 naive and one CD8 memory plate per donor.

Points on this clone: Its specificity is unknown.

The repertoire was sequenced with immunoSEQ multiplex PCR; TCRdb's copy has only in-frame clones and lacks some. This table has 2 million to 2.5 million clones, 92% appearing once. Regarding the study as a whole: Donor scarcity curtailed the genetic and exposure-history diversity represented herein. In the sorted subsets, rarefaction showed sequencing was incomplete despite large depth.

CD4+ cell separation produced CD45RA+ naive and CD45RA-negative memory subsets. J was trimmed by 9 bases and V by 0 bases; bases with no gene match: 4. Germline V gene lookup returns CDR1 MNHEY and CDR2 SVGAGI. CDR3 length: 13 amino acids. The sequence came from a man aged 18-30 years in good health. Some clones in this sample may be carry-over from other donors' samples. Sequenced: naive CD4+ T cells from PBMCs. The subset here: CD45RA+ positively selected. J is TRBJ2-7 and V is TRBV6-5; 8 bases fit TRBD2. CDR3 in amino acids: CASSYSGRGRQYF. CDR3 in DNA: TGTGCCAGCAGTTACTCCGGGAGGGGAAGGCAGTACTTC.